Below, one T cell receptor (beta chain) is given with its context. No antigen is known for it. Germline lookup yields CDR1 DFQATT and CDR2 SNEGSKA (reference sequence). There are 11 residues in the CDR3. The sequencing template was cDNA reverse transcribed from extracted RNA. Measured with immunoSEQ multiplex PCR; TCRdb has only the in-frame clones, and not every one. This sample has around 13,000 clones, with 68% found just once. Treatment noted: oral pan-JAK inhibitor, 5-10 mg twice daily. Alopecia areata patients gave lesional scalp punch biopsies and peripheral blood samples. This record belongs to a study of CD8+ T cells in alopecia areata. Overall study results and limits: In blood and scalp, many expanded lesional clones persisted during tofacitinib.

The TCR originated in a human donor with alopecia areata. V usage is TRBV20-1 and J usage is TRBJ2-7; a possible D gene is TRBD2 (8 bases). Source: skin, taken at week 4, from a patient treated with tofacitinib. The CDR3 loop reads CSGGDSHEQYF. The CDR3 coding sequence is TGCTCCGGGGGGGACAGCCACGAGCAGTACTTC.